This passage covers 24 T cell receptor beta chains from one sample sequenced in a study of a mutant IDH1 vaccine in newly diagnosed glioma. The repertoire was sequenced with immunoSEQ multiplex PCR; TCRdb's copy has only in-frame clones and lacks some. Of approximately 28,000 clones listed, approximately 84% are singletons. The sample's time point: week 23, last vaccination. A single vaccine dose contained 300 ug of mutant IDH1 20-mer peptide, and topical imiquimod was used with it. These receptors are not linked to any known antigen. Sequencing used PBMCs, obtained from a glioma patient whose treatment included an IDH1 peptide vaccine. The receptors shown here come from a woman under 30 with glioma.

The CDR3 here is CASSGDRWREQYF. The CDR3 DNA follows: TGCGCCAGCAGTGGAGACAGGTGGCGCGAGCAGTACTTC. This chain uses TRBV5-1 with TRBJ2-7, with TRBD1 as a possible D gene (6 bases). Per germline, CDR1 SGHRS and CDR2 YFSETQ. Trimming took 5 bases from V and 6 from J, leaving 15 bases between them. There are 13 residues in the CDR3.

Written as DNA, the CDR3 is TGCGCCAGCAGCCCCCAGGGAGGATCCTACGAGCAGTACTTC. It yields the protein CASSPQGGSYEQYF. The V call is TRBV4-3, the J call TRBJ2-7, with D possibly matching TRBD2 (6 bases). The CDR3 totals 14 residues. V lost 4 bases, J lost 1 base, and 11 bases lay in between. Germline CDR1 reads LGHNA; CDR2 reads YSLEER.

This rearrangement joins TRBV18 to TRBJ2-1; 14 bases fit TRBD2. This CDR3 contains 17 residues. V trimming: 3 bases; J trimming: 7 bases; junction bases outside the gene matches: 8. Germline V gives CDR1 KGHSH, CDR2 LQKENI. For the CDR3, the DNA is TGTGCCAGCTCACCGGGACCCGGGACTAGCGGGGGTAATGAGCAGTTCTTC. It specifies CASSPGPGTSGGNEQFF.

The rearrangement joins TRBV27 to TRBJ2-3; 7 bases align to TRBD2. In germline, CDR1 is MNHEY, CDR2 SMNVEV (reference sequence). With 1 base clipped from V and 6 bases from J, the junction kept 7 bases outside the gene matches. CDR3 size: 15 residues. The CDR3 sequence is CASSLYGARGDTQYF. The CDR3 coding sequence is TGTGCCAGCAGTTTATATGGGGCGCGGGGGGATACGCAGTATTTT.

This clone was observed once. V and J are TRBV14 and TRBJ1-4; 7 nucleotides line up with TRBD1. V was clipped by 4 bases and J by 8 bases; unmatched bases: 13. CDR1 and CDR2 from the germline V gene are SGHDN and FVKESK. The CDR3 consists of 16 residues. The CDR3 loop is CASSPKIGDSGEKLFF. CDR3 DNA sequence: TGTGCCAGCAGCCCTAAAATTGGGGACAGCGGCGAAAAACTGTTTTTT.

CDR3 nucleotide sequence: TGTGCCAGCAGCGCACAGGGGGCTCGGGGGACAGATACGCAGTATTTT. This gives the protein CASSAQGARGTDTQYF. The chain recombines TRBV7-9 with TRBJ2-3; 9 nucleotides match TRBD1. Per the germline V gene, CDR1 is SEHNR and CDR2 is FQNEAQ (reference sequence). V gave up 5 bases and J gave up 3 bases; unmatched junction bases: 9. This CDR3 spans 16 amino acids. Variable domain in full (rest from reference TRBV7-9 and TRBJ2-3): DTGVSQNPRHKITKRGQNVTFRCDPISEHNRLYWYRQTLGQGPEFLTYFQNEAQLEKSRLLSDRFSAERPKGSFSTLEIQRTEQGDSAMYLCASSAQGARGTDTQYFGPGTRLTVL.

The chain combines TRBV11-2 with TRBJ2-6; tentatively, D is TRBD1 (5 bases). Germline CDR1 reads SGHAT; CDR2 reads FQNNGV. The CDR3 length is 16 residues. The ends were cut back, 1 base at V and 2 bases at J, with 9 bases in the middle. The CDR3 sequence is CASSLGSGPGANVLTF. Here the CDR3 DNA reads TGTGCCAGCAGCTTAGGGTCAGGGCCTGGGGCCAACGTCCTGACTTTC.

J is TRBJ2-7 and V is TRBV6-5; no clear D gene. Trimming cost V 6 bases and J 0 bases, with 15 bases left between them. Germline V CDR1 and CDR2: MNHEY, SVGAGI. CDR3 length equals 15 residues. CDR3 in DNA: TGTGCCAGCAGCCCGGCCAAGGGTAGCTCCTACGAGCAGTACTTC. This translates into CASSPAKGSSYEQYF.

The CDR3 DNA sequence: TGTGCCAGCAGAACAGGGTATGGAGTGTATTTT. Its translation: CASRTGYGVYF. J is TRBJ1-3 and V is TRBV6-1, with a tentative D call TRBD1 (6 bases). This CDR3 comprises 11 residues. Germline assignment: CDR1 MNHNS and CDR2 SASEGT. V lost 6 bases and J 16 bases, leaving 16 bases between the germline ends.

This rearrangement joins TRBV5-6 to TRBJ1-2; a possible D gene is TRBD1 (5 bases). The CDR3 is 14 residues long. Germline V gene data show CDR1 as SGHDT and CDR2 as YYEEEE. V dropped 4 bases and J dropped 4 bases, with 14 bases sitting between them. CDR3 amino acids: CASSPRQFRYGYTF. In DNA, the CDR3 is TGTGCCAGCAGCCCAAGACAGTTCCGCTATGGCTACACCTTC.

In this sample, this clone is medium-sized. V is TRBV7-9 and J is TRBJ1-1; weak D call: TRBD1 (5 bases). Trimming removed 0 bases from V and 6 bases from J, with 14 bases in between. The CDR3 sequence is 15 residues long. CDR1 SEHNR and CDR2 FQNEAQ come from the germline V gene (reference sequence). CDR3 nucleotide sequence: TGTGCCAGCAGCTTAGCGGGTTGGGGGGGGGCTGAAGCTTTCTTT. Protein sequence: CASSLAGWGGAEAFF. Supplemented by reference TRBV7-9 and TRBJ1-1, the full variable domain reads DTGVSQNPRHKITKRGQNVTFRCDPISEHNRLYWYRQTLGQGPEFLTYFQNEAQLEKSRLLSDRFSAERPKGSFSTLEIQRTEQGDSAMYLCASSLAGWGGAEAFFGQGTRLTVV.

The chain joins TRBV19 to TRBJ1-5; 7 bases agree with TRBD1. This CDR3 has 15 amino acids. Germline CDR1 LNHDA, CDR2 SQIVND (reference sequence). J lost 6 bases, V lost 5 bases, and 10 bases had no gene match. The DNA of the CDR3 is TGTGCCAGTAGTGCTGACAGGGCCACAGGTCAGCCCCAGCATTTT. It translates to CASSADRATGQPQHF.

The gene calls are TRBV19 and TRBJ1-2; TRBD1 agrees at 8 bases. The germline CDR1 and CDR2 sequences are LNHDA and SQIVND (reference sequence). CDR3 size: 15 residues. V shed 2 bases, J shed 3 bases, and the junction held 5 bases outside the gene matches. The CDR3 bases are TGTGCCAGTAGTATATCAGGGGGCCTCGACTATGGCTACACCTTC. It translates to CASSISGGLDYGYTF. The variable domain in full, completed from reference TRBV19 and TRBJ1-2, reads DGGITQSPKYLFRKEGQNVTLSCEQNLNHDAMYWYRQDPGQGLRLIYYSQIVNDFQKGDIAEGYSVSREKKESFPLTVTSAQKNPTAFYLCASSISGGLDYGYTFGSGTRLTVV.

This chain connects TRBV27 to TRBJ1-4; 10 nucleotides align to TRBD1. Per germline, CDR1 MNHEY and CDR2 SMNVEV (reference sequence). The V and J ends lost 4 bases and 9 bases, in that order; junction bases with no gene match: 5. This CDR3 spans 14 amino acids. The CDR3: CASSSRTGGQKLFF. In DNA form, the CDR3 reads TGTGCCAGCAGTTCCCGGACAGGGGGTCAAAAACTGTTTTTT.

This chain joins TRBV11-2 and TRBJ2-7; 9 nucleotides align to TRBD1. CDR1 and CDR2 from the germline V gene are SGHAT and FQNNGV. This CDR3 is 14 amino acids long. The V and J ends lost 4 bases and 3 bases, in that order; junction bases with no gene match: 4. The CDR3 DNA reads as TGTGCCAGCAGCTCACAGGGGGCGGGCTACGAGCAGTACTTC. Translated, it gives CASSSQGAGYEQYF.

The CDR3 loop reads CASSAFPLLAGASTDTQYF. CDR3 bases: TGTGCCAGCAGTGCGTTCCCGCTACTAGCGGGGGCCTCCACAGATACGCAGTATTTT. The chain combines TRBV2 with TRBJ2-3, with 11 bases aligning to TRBD2. With 4 bases clipped from V and 2 bases from J, the junction kept 14 bases outside the gene matches. Germline lookup yields CDR1 SNHLY and CDR2 FYNNEI. This CDR3 contains 19 residues.

The chain has TRBV28 and TRBJ1-1; 9 nucleotides agree with TRBD1. This CDR3 has 13 amino acids. Germline V gene lookup returns CDR1 MDHEN and CDR2 SYDVKM. The junction had 2 bases not matched to a gene; V was cut back by 6 bases and J by 3 bases. CDR3 nucleotide sequence: TGTGCCAGCAGGGGACAGGGAGACACTGAAGCTTTCTTT. Translated, it gives CASRGQGDTEAFF.

A single count supports this clone. CDR3 coding DNA: TGCAGCGTAGGGGTATTAGAGGTTGCGTATACGCAGTATTTT. This sequence encodes CSVGVLEVAYTQYF. The V gene is TRBV29-1, the J gene TRBJ2-3; D possibly corresponds to TRBD1 (5 bases). Germline V gene sequence: CDR1 SQVTM, CDR2 ANQGSEA. Trimming took 6 bases from V and 7 from J, leaving 20 bases between them. The CDR3 consists of 14 residues.

V is TRBV5-8 and J is TRBJ1-2; D remains unclear. CDR3 length: 12 residues. With 4 bases removed from V and 5 bases from J, the gap between germline ends came to 9 bases. Looked up from germline, CDR1 is SGHTS and CDR2 is YDEGEE. The CDR3 loop is CASSPLGYGYTF. CDR3 coding DNA: TGTGCCAGCAGCCCTTTAGGGTATGGCTACACCTTC.

This rearrangement joins TRBV4-1 to TRBJ2-5; D not certain. Germline values: CDR1 MGHRA, CDR2 YSYEKL. This CDR3 region has 14 residues. The germline V and J ends were trimmed by 2 bases and 2 bases, with 9 bases remaining between them. CDR3 bases: TGCGCCAGCAGCCAATTCAGGCAGCAAGAGACCCAGTACTTC. Amino acid sequence: CASSQFRQQETQYF.

The chain couples TRBV7-2 to TRBJ2-5, with D hard to call. Germline V lookup: CDR1 SGHTA, CDR2 FQGNSA. Trimming took off 5 bases at V and 2 bases at J, with 12 bases between the two ends. The CDR3 length is 14 residues. CDR3 amino acids: CASSPGGAQETQYF. The CDR3 region has the DNA TGTGCCAGCAGCCCTGGCGGAGCGCAAGAGACCCAGTACTTC.

CDR3 sequence reads: CSVGIQGRYEQYF. DNA for the CDR3: TGCAGCGTCGGGATTCAGGGCCGTTACGAGCAGTACTTC. V gene TRBV29-1 combines with J gene TRBJ2-7, with D perhaps assigned TRBD1 or TRBD2 (5 bases each). V was clipped by 6 bases and J by 4 bases, with 16 bases between them. The CDR3 runs to 13 residues. Germline values: CDR1 SQVTM, CDR2 ANQGSEA.

V gene TRBV9 combines with J gene TRBJ2-7, with D perhaps given as TRBD1 or TRBD2 (6 bases each). This CDR3 has 15 residues. V was pared by 0 bases and J by 8 bases, with 18 bases between. Per germline, CDR1 SGDLS and CDR2 YYNGEE. CDR3 amino acids: CASSVGGTNSFQQYF. The CDR3, as DNA: TGTGCCAGCAGCGTAGGCGGGACAAACAGTTTCCAGCAGTACTTC.

This clone was counted between two and nine times. This sequence joins TRBV10-3 and TRBJ1-1; D is unclear. The V and J ends lost 3 bases and 0 bases respectively, with 11 bases between them. Germline CDR1 is ENHRY and CDR2 is SYGVKD. The CDR3 is 15 residues long. The CDR3 sequence: CAISETARMNTEAFF. The CDR3 DNA reads as TGTGCCATCAGTGAAACAGCCAGGATGAACACTGAAGCTTTCTTT.